This T cell receptor beta chain was documented in a study of blood T cell repertoires in COVID-19 (dated by TCRdb to 2019 to 2021). Regarding the study in general: Collaborator samples came from the United States, Italy and Spain and covered acute and convalescent phases of COVID-19. HLA class I and class II types, where available, came from metadata supplied by the sample provider rather than from assay-based typing. The repertoires were released in a freely available public database intended as a resource for research on the immune response to SARS-CoV-2. Nearly every sample came with metadata listing a de-identified subject ID, COVID-19 status, age in years and sex. The samples were drawn from the first 160 participants of the ongoing ImmuneRACE study and from under 1,500 subjects provided by 6 global collaborators. The material from the prospective study consisted of cDNA or gDNA derived from T cells, B-cell-depleted T cells, or PBMCs. The dataset comprised deeply sampled blood TCRbeta repertoires from subjects exposed to, actively infected with, or recovered from COVID-19. Overall study outcomes, separate from this receptor: The amount of clinical and demographic metadata varied by source and participant and was provided uncurated.

V and J are truncated by 0 bases and 2 bases respectively, leaving an intervening sequence of 17 bases. The CDR3 contains 18 residues, cysteine and phenylalanine counted. CDR3 DNA only is kept here, 54 bases in frame from base 1. CDR1 and CDR2 (LGHNA, YNFKEQ) derive from the germline V gene. TCRbeta CDR3 regions were amplified from genomic DNA by means of the immunoSEQ Assay, a bias-controlled multiplex PCR. As for the authors' bioinformatics: The number of nucleated cells in each sample was estimated by amplification of reference gene primers within the assay. To quantify the absolute abundance of each unique TCRbeta CDR3 rearrangement, sequence reads were collapsed and filtered. For each sample, productive Simpson clonality was calculated by taking the square root of Simpson's diversity index across productive rearrangements. Sourced from immuneACCESS, this table was stored by TCRdb with only in-frame sequences that have V and J called. A share of the clones is absent; for the studies checked, an unresolved V gene accounts for under half, and the remainder has no known explanation. V, J and clone size were drawn from that table, and D and trimming were deduced from the DNA. Here the sample has around 57,000 clones; 90% to 95% occur a single time. The ten top clones hold around 3.9% of the sample.

Concerning this clone: Its target antigen remains unknown. Per-base quality was not reported, and no clone a single base away is much larger than it.

Collaborating institutions collected whole blood in K2EDTA tubes following their own protocols. For TCRbeta analysis, collaborators shipped samples as frozen whole blood, isolated PBMCs, or DNA extracted from either of those sample types. The TCR comes from a man over 45 with acute or convalescent COVID-19. The sample taken for sequencing was peripheral blood. Recombination connected TRBV4-2 to TRBJ2-1; no D gene is confidently identified. The nucleotides are TGTGCCAGCAGCCAAGATCCCGGCGGCCTAACGCCCTACAATGAGCAGTTCTTC. Its translation reads: CASSQDPGGLTPYNEQFF.